Following are 13 T cell receptor beta chains from one sample sequenced in a study of blood T cells in healthy people across ages. Using a J-beta primer mix together with a sample-barcoded 5' primer, a second PCR was run for 7 to 11 cycles. One entry per CDR3 protein results from TCRdb running MiXCR on the 5' RACE reads. The sample records 1.8 million or so distinct CDR3 sequences, roughly two fifths being singletons. The sample was blood. These receptors were collected from a human donor in good health.

This clonotype has just a few counts. The chain has TRBV4-3 and TRBJ2-2; the D gene is possibly TRBD1 (5 bases). The germline CDR1 and CDR2 sequences are LGHNA and YSLEER. The CDR3 length is 14 residues. V gave up 5 bases and J gave up 7 bases, with 14 bases separating them. CDR3 sequence: CASSGLRGRGELFF. The CDR3 nucleotides are TGCGCCAGCAGCGGTTTAAGGGGTCGCGGGGAGCTGTTTTTT.

There are a few counts of this clonotype. This sequence joins TRBV20-1 and TRBJ2-1; weak D call: TRBD1 (6 bases). Germline CDR1 reads DFQATT; CDR2 reads SNEGSKA (reference sequence). Trimming left V 5 bases short and J 0 bases short, with 11 bases between. CDR3 length: 14 amino acids. In nucleotides, the CDR3 is TGCAGTGCTCGGGACACCTACTCCTACAATGAGCAGTTCTTC. Amino acids: CSARDTYSYNEQFF.

This clonotype was detected only a few times. This rearrangement joins TRBV24-1 to TRBJ2-1, with D perhaps assigned TRBD1 or TRBD2 (7 bases each). This CDR3 is built from 16 residues. Trimming removed 3 bases at V and 8 bases at J, with 19 bases between. Looked up from germline, CDR1 is KGHDR and CDR2 is SFDVKD. The CDR3 DNA reads as TGTGCCACCAGTGATCCCAGGGGGGGGGTCATGGATGAGCAGTTCTTC. Translation: CATSDPRGGVMDEQFF.

This rearrangement joins TRBV14 to TRBJ2-7, with D hard to call. This CDR3 has 13 amino acids. Germline CDR1 reads SGHDN; CDR2 reads FVKESK. V was pared by 4 bases and J by 2 bases, with 9 bases between. CDR3: CASSPGNTYEQYF. The DNA of the CDR3 is TGTGCCAGCAGCCCAGGCAACACCTACGAGCAGTACTTC.

The genes are TRBV7-2 and TRBJ2-3; 12 bases are a match to TRBD2. The junction had 2 bases not matched to a gene; V was cut back by 6 bases and J by 1 base. The CDR3 consists of 15 residues. Germline values: CDR1 SGHTA, CDR2 FQGNSA. The DNA for the CDR3 is TGTGCCAGCAGACGACTAGCGGGGGGCACAGATACGCAGTATTTT. Translated: CASRRLAGGTDTQYF.

The chain combines TRBV5-4 with TRBJ1-6; 8 bases map to TRBD1. Germline V gene sequence: CDR1 SGHNT, CDR2 YYREEE (reference sequence). The ends lost 4 bases at V and 1 base at J; junction bases unmatched: 7. CDR3 length equals 17 residues. The CDR3 DNA sequence: TGTGCCAGCAGCCCCGGACAGGGCGGTTCCTATAATTCACCCCTCCACTTT. This translates into CASSPGQGGSYNSPLHF.

J is TRBJ2-1 and V is TRBV20-1; D is tentatively TRBD1 or TRBD2 (6 bases each). The CDR3 has 17 residues. Germline V gene sequence: CDR1 DFQATT, CDR2 SNEGSKA (reference sequence). The V end was cut by 1 base, the J end by 9 bases, with 25 bases between. This chain's CDR3 is CSARGIIWDEGDFEQFF. CDR3 nucleotides: TGCAGTGCTAGAGGCATTATATGGGACGAGGGGGACTTTGAGCAGTTCTTC.

This clonotype was observed a few times. This chain connects TRBV12-3 or TRBV12-4 to TRBJ1-4; 8 positions agree with TRBD1. The CDR3 is 14 residues long. Germline trimming cut 5 bases from V and 8 bases from J; bases unmatched to any gene: 7. CDR3 coding DNA: TGTGCCAGCAGTCGCAGGGGGCTGTCGGAAAAACTGTTTTTT. It encodes CASSRRGLSEKLFF.

This clonotype showed up just a few times. The genes are TRBV6-6 and TRBJ1-2, with a possible D match to TRBD1 (6 bases). The germline V gene encodes CDR1 MNHNY and CDR2 SVGAGI (reference sequence). V was trimmed by 4 bases and J by 7 bases, leaving 19 bases between them. The CDR3 has 15 residues. CDR3 sequence: CASSFVRGRGGGYTF. CDR3 DNA: TGTGCCAGCAGTTTTGTTCGGGGGCGGGGTGGTGGCTACACCTTC.

This chain joins TRBV4-1 and TRBJ2-5, with a possible D match to TRBD1 (6 bases). Germline CDR1 MGHRA, CDR2 YSYEKL. V shed 1 base and J shed 2 bases, with 17 bases lying between them. The CDR3 contains 17 residues. CDR3 sequence (DNA): TGCGCCAGCAGCCAAGGGGAAGGTTGGGGGCTTCAAGAGACCCAGTACTTC. Its protein product is CASSQGEGWGLQETQYF.

This clonotype was recorded many times. This rearrangement joins TRBV7-3 to TRBJ2-7, with 8 positions matching TRBD2. CDR3 length equals 15 residues. CDR1 SGHTA and CDR2 FQGTGA come from the germline V gene. J was trimmed by 0 bases and V by 5 bases; bases with no gene match: 6. CDR3 bases: TGTGCCAGCAGCACAAGCGGGGGTCCCTCCTACGAGCAGTACTTC. Amino acids: CASSTSGGPSYEQYF.

This rearrangement joins TRBV5-5 to TRBJ2-7; D unclear. V was trimmed by 0 bases and J by 1 base, leaving 8 bases between them. The CDR3 runs to 14 residues. Germline V gene lookup returns CDR1 SGHKS and CDR2 YYEKEE (reference sequence). CDR3 in amino acids: CASSLELASYEQYF. In DNA form, the CDR3 reads TGTGCCAGCAGCTTGGAGCTGGCATCCTACGAGCAGTACTTC.

The genes are TRBV5-1 and TRBJ2-7; perhaps TRBD2 as D (5 bases). Germline V gene data show CDR1 as SGHRS and CDR2 as YFSETQ. The CDR3 length is 16 residues. Trimming pared 3 bases from V and 0 bases from J, leaving 16 bases between. The CDR3 region has the DNA TGCGCCAGCAGCTCCTCAAGGATGGGAGTCTCCTACGAGCAGTACTTC. It is translated as CASSSSRMGVSYEQYF.